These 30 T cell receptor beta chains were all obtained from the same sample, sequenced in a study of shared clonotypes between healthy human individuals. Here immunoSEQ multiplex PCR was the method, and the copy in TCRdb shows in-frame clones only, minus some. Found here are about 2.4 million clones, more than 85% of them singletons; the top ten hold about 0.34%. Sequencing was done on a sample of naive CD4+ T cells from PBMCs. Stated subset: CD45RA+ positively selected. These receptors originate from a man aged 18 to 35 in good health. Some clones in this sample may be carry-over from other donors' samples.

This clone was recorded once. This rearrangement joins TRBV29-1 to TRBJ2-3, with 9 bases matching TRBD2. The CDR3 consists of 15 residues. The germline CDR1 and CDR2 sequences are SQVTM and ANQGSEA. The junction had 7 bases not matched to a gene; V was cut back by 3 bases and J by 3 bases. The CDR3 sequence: CSVEGTSRMTDTQYF. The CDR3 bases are TGCAGCGTTGAGGGGACTAGCAGGATGACAGATACGCAGTATTTT.

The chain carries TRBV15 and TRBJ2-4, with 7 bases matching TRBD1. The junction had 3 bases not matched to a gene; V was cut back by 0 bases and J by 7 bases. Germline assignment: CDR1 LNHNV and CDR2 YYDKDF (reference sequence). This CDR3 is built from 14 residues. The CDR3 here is CATSRDARGNIQYF. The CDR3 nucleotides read TGTGCCACCAGCAGAGATGCCAGGGGGAACATTCAGTACTTC.

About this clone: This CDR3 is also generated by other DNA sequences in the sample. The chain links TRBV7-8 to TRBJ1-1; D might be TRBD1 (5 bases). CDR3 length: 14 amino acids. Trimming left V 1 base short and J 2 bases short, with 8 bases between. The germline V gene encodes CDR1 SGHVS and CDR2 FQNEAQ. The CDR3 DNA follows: TGTGCCAGCAGCTTAGTTGGGGGTAACACTGAAGCTTTCTTT. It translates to CASSLVGGNTEAFF.

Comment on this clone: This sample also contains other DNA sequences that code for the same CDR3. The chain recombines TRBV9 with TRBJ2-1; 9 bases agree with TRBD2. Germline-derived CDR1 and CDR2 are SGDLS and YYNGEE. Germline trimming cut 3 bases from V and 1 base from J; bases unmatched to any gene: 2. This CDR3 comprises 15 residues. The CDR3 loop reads CASSETSGSYNEQFF. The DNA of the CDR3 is TGTGCCAGCAGCGAGACTAGCGGATCCTACAATGAGCAGTTCTTC.

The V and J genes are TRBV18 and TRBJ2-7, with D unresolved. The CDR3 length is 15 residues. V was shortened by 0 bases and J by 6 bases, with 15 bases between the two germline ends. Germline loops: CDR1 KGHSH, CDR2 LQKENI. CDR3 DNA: TGTGCCAGCTCACCACCGTCGGAATCTCTACTCGAGCAGTACTTC. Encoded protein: CASSPPSESLLEQYF.

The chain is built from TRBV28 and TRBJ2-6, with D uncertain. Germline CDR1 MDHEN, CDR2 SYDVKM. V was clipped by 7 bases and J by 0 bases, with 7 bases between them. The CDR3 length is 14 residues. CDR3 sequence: CASTQDSGANVLTF. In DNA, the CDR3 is TGTGCCAGCACTCAGGACTCTGGGGCCAACGTCCTGACTTTC.

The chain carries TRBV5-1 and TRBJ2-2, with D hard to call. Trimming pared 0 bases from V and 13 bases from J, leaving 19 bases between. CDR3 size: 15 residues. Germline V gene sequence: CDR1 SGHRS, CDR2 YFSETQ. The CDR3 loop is CASSLGQPHLLGLFF. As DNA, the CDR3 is TGCGCCAGCAGCTTGGGGCAGCCCCACTTATTGGGGCTGTTTTTT.

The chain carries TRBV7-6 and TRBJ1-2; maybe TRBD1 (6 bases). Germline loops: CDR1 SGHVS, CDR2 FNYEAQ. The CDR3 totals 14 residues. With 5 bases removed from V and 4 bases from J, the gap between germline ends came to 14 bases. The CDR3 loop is CASSRGGAGYGYTF. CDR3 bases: TGTGCCAGCAGCCGAGGGGGGGCGGGCTATGGCTACACCTTC.

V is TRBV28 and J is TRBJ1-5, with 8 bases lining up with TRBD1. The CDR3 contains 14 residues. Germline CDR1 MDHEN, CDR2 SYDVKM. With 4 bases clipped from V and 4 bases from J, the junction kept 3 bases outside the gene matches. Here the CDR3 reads CASSWGTGNQPQHF. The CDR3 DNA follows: TGTGCCAGCAGTTGGGGGACAGGAAATCAGCCCCAGCATTTT.

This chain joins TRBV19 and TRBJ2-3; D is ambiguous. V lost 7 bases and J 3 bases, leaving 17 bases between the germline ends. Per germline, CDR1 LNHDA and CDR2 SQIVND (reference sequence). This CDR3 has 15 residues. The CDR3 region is CASTNLERGTDTQYF. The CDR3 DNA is TGTGCCAGTACCAACCTGGAGAGAGGTACAGATACGCAGTATTTT.

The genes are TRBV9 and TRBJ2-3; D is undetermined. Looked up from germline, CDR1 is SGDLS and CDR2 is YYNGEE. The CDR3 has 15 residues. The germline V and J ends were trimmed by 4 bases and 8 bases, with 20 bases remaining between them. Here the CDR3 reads CASSQDDSQSGTQYF. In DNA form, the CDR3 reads TGTGCCAGCAGCCAAGATGACTCACAGTCGGGTACGCAGTATTTT.

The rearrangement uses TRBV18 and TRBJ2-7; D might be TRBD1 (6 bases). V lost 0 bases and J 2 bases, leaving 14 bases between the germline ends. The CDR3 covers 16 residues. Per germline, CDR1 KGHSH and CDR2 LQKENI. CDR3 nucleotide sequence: TGTGCCAGCTCACCACCTTCCGGTGGGGGCACCTACGAGCAGTACTTC. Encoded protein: CASSPPSGGGTYEQYF.

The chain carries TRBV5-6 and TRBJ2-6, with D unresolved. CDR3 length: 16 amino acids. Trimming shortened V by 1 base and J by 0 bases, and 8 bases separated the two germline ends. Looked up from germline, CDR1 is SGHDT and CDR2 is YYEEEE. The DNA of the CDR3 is TGTGCCAGCAGCTTGTGGCGAGCCTCTGGGGCCAACGTCCTGACTTTC. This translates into CASSLWRASGANVLTF.

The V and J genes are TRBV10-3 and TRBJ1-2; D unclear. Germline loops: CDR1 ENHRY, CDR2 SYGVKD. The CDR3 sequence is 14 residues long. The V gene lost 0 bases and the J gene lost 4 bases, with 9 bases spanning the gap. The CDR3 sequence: CAISESAVIYGYTF. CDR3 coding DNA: TGTGCCATCAGTGAGTCGGCGGTAATCTATGGCTACACCTTC.

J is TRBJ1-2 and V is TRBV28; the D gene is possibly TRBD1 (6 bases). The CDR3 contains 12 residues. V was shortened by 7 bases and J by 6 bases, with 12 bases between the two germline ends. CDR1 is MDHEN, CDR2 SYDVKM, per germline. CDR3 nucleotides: TGTGCCAGCATAGGGGCAGGGGATGGCTACACCTTC. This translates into CASIGAGDGYTF.

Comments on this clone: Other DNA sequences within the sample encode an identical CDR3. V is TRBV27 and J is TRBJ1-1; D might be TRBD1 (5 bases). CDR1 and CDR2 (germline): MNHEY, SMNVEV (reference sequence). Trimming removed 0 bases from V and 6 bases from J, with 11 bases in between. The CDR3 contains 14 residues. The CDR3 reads CASSLSRGSAEAFF. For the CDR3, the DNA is TGTGCCAGCAGTTTATCAAGGGGCTCGGCTGAAGCTTTCTTT.

The CDR3 is CASNPGTTTVNEQFF. CDR3 DNA: TGTGCCAGCAACCCCGGGACCACCACGGTCAATGAGCAGTTCTTC. This chain links TRBV19 with TRBJ2-1; D is possibly TRBD1 or TRBD2 (5 bases each). This CDR3 is 15 amino acids long. V lost 9 bases, J lost 6 bases, and 21 bases lay in between. Per germline, CDR1 LNHDA and CDR2 SQIVND (reference sequence).

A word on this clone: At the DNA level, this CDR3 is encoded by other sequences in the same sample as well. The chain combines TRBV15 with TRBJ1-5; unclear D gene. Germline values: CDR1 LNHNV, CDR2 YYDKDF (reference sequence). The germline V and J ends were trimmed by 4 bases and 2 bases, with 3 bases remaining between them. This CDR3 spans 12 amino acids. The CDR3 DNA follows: TGTGCCACCAGCAAAGGCAATCAGCCCCAGCATTTT. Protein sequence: CATSKGNQPQHF.

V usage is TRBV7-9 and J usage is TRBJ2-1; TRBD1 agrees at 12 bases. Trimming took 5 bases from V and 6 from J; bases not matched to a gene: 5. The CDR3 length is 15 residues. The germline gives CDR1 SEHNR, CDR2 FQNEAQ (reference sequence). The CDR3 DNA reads TGTGCCAGCAGCCAGGGACAGGGGGCCCTCAATGAGCAGTTCTTC. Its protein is CASSQGQGALNEQFF.

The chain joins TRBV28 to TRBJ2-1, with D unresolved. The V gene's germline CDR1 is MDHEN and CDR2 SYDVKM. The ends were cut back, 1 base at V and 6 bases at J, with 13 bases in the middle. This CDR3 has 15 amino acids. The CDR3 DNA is TGTGCCAGCAGTTTATCGGCTGCTTGGGGCAATGAGCAGTTCTTC. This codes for CASSLSAAWGNEQFF.

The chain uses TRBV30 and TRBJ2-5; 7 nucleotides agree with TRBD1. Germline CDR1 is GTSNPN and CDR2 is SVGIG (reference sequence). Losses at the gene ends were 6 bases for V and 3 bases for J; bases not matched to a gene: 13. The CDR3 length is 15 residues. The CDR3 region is CACQTGSLGKETQYF. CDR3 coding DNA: TGTGCCTGCCAGACAGGGAGCTTGGGAAAAGAGACCCAGTACTTC.

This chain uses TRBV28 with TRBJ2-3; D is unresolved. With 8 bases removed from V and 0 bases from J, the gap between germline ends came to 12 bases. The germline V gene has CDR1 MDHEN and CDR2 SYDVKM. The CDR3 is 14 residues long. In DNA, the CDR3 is TGTGCCAGCGCAAACTCGGACAGCACAGATACGCAGTATTTT. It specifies CASANSDSTDTQYF.

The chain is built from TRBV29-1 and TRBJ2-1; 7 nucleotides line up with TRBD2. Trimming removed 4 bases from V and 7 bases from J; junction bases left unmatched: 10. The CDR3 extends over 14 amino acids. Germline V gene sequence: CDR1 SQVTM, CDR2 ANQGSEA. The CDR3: CSVVLREIGNEQFF. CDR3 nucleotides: TGCAGCGTTGTGCTGCGGGAGATCGGAAATGAGCAGTTCTTC.

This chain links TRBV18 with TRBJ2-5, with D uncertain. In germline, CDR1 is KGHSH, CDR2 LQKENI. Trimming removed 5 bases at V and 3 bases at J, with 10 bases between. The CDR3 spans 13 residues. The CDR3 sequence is CASSALQKETQYF. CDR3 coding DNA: TGTGCCAGCTCAGCACTCCAGAAAGAGACCCAGTACTTC.

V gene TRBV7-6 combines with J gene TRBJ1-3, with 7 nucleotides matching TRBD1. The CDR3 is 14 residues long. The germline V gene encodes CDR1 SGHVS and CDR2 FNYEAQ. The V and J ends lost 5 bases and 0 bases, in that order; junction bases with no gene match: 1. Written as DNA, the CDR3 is TGTGCCAGCAGCCGACAGGGCTCTGGAAACACCATATATTTT. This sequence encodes CASSRQGSGNTIYF.

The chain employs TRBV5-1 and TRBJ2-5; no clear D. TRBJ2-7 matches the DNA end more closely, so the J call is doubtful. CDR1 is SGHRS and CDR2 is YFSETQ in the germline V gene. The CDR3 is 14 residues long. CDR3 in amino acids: CASSPPARSYEQYF. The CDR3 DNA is TGCGCCAGCAGCCCACCGGCAAGATCCTACGAGCAGTACTTC.

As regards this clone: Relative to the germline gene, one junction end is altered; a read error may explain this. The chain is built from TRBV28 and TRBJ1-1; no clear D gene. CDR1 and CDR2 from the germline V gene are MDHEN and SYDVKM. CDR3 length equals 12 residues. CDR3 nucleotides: TGTGCCAGCAGTGCATTGAACCCTGAAGCTTTCTTT. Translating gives CASSALNPEAFF. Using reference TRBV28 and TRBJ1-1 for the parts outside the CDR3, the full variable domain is DVKVTQSSRYLVKRTGEKVFLECVQDMDHENMFWYRQDPGLGLRLIYFSYDVKMKEKGDIPEGYSVSREKKERFSLILESASTNQTSMYLCASSALNPEAFFGQGTRLTVV.

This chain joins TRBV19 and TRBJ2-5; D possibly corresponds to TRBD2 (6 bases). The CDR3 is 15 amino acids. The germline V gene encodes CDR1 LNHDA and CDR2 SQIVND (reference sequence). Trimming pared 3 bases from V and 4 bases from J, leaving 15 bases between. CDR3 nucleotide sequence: TGTGCCAGTAGTATTTACTTTATGGGGGGAGAGACCCAGTACTTC. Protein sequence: CASSIYFMGGETQYF.

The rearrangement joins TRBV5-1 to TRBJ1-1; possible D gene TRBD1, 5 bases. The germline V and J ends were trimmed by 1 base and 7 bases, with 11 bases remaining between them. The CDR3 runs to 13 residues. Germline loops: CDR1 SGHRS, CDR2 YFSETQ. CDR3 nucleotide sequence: TGCGCCAGCAGCTTGACCGGGACCAATGAAGCTTTCTTT. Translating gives CASSLTGTNEAFF.

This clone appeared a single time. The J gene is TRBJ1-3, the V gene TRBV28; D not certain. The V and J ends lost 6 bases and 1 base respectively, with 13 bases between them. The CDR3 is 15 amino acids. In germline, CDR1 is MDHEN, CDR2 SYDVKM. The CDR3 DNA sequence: TGTGCCAGCAGACTAAACGGCGGTTCTGGAAACACCATATATTTT. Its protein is CASRLNGGSGNTIYF.